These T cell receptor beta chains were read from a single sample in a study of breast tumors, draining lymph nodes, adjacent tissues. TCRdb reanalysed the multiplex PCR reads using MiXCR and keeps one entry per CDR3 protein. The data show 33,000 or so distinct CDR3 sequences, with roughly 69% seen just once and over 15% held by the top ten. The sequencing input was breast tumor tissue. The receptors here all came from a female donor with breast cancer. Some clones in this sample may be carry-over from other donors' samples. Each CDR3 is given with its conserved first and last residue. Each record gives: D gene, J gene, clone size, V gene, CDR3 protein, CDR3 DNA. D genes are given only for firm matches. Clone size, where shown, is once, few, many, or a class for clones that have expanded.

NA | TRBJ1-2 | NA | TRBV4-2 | CASSPGGFAGHGYTF | TGTGCCAGCAGCCCTGGCGGTTTCGCCGGTCATGGCTACACCTTC
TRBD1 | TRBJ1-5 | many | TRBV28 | CASSSTGGSGQPQHF | TGTGCCAGCAGTTCGACAGGGGGCTCGGGTCAGCCCCAGCATTTT
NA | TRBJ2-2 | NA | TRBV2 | CASKVEGTGELFF | TGTGCCAGCAAAGTCGAGGGTACCGGGGAGCTGTTTTTT
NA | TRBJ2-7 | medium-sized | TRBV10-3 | CAIGGGPAWQYF | TGTGCCATCGGGGGCGGGCCGGCGTGGCAGTACTTC
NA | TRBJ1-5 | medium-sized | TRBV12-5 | CASAQAREFNQPQHF | TGTGCTAGTGCCCAAGCCAGGGAATTCAATCAGCCCCAGCATTTT
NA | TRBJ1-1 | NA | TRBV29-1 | CSVDEGNTEAFF | TGCAGCGTTGATGAGGGAAACACTGAAGCTTTCTTT
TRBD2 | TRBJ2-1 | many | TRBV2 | CASSLRGLAGHNEQFF | TGTGCCAGCAGTTTACGTGGGCTAGCGGGCCACAATGAGCAGTTCTTC
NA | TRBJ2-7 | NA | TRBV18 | CASSPLREDEQYF | TGTGCCAGCTCACCCCTTCGGGAAGACGAGCAGTACTTC
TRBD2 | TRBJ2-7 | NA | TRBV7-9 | CASSLRVGTSDSYEQYF | TGTGCCAGCAGCTTAAGGGTGGGGACTAGCGACTCCTACGAGCAGTACTTC
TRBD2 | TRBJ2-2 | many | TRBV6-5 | CASSPLAGERELFF | TGTGCCAGCAGTCCGTTAGCGGGAGAGCGGGAGCTGTTTTTT
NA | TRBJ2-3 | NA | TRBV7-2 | CASSAQVAGVTQYF | TGCGCCAGCAGCGCCCAGGTGGCAGGGGTCACGCAGTATTTT
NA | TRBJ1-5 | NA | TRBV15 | CATSRDMGGNQPQHF | TGTGCCACCAGCAGAGATATGGGGGGTAATCAGCCCCAGCATTTT